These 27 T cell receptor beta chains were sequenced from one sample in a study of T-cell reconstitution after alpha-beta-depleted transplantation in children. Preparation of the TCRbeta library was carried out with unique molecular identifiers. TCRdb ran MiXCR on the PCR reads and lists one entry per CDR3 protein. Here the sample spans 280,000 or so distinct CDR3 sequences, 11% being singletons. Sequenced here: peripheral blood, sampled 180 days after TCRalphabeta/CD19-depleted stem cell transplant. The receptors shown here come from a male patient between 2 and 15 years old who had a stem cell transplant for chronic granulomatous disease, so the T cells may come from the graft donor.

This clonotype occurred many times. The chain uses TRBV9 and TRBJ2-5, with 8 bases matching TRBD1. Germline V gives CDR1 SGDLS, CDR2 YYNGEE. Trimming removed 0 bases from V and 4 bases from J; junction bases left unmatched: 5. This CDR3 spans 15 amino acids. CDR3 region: CASSVAWTGLETQYF. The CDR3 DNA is TGTGCCAGCAGCGTAGCCTGGACAGGGCTAGAGACCCAGTACTTC.

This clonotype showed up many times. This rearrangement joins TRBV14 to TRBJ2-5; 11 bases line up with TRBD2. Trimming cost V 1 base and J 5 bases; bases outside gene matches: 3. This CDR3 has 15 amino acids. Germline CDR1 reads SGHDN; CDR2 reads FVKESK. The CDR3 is CASSQGLAGLETQYF. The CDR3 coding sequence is TGTGCCAGCAGCCAAGGACTAGCGGGACTGGAGACCCAGTACTTC.

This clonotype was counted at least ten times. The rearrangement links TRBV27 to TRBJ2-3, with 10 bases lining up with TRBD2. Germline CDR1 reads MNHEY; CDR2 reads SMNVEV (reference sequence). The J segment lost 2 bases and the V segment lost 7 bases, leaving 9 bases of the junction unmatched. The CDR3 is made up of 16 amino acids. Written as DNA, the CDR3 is TGTGCCAGCAAACCTCTAGCGGGAGTAATCACAGATACGCAGTATTTT. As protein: CASKPLAGVITDTQYF.

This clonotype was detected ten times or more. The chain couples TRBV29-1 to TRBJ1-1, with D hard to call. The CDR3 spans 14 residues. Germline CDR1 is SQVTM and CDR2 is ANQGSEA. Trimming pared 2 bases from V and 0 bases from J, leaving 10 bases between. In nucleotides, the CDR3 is TGCAGCGTTGAATTTCGAGGGATGAACACTGAAGCTTTCTTT. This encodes CSVEFRGMNTEAFF.

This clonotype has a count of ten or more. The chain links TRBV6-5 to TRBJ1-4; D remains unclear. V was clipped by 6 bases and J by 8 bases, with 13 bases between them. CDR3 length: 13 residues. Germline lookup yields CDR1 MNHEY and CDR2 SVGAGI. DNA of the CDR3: TGTGCCAGCAGCTCTTACGGCCGGGAAAAACTGTTTTTT. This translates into CASSSYGREKLFF.

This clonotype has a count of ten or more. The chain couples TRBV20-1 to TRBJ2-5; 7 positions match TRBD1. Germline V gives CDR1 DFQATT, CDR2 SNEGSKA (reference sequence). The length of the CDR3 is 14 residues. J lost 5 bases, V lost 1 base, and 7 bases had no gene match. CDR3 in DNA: TGCAGTGCTAGAGGCGAGACAGGGTCGGAGACCCAGTACTTC. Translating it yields CSARGETGSETQYF.

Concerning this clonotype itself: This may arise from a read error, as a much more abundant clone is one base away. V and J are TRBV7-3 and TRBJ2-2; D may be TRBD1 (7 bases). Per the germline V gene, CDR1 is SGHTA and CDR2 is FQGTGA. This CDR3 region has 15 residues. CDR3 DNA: TGTGCCATCAGCTTCAGGGGGGCAGACCCCGGGGAGCTGTTTTTT. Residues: CAISFRGADPGELFF.

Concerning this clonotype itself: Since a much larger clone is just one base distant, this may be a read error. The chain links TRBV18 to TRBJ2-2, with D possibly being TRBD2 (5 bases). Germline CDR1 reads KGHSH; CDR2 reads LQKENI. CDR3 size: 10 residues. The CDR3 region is CASAAGELYF. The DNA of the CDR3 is TGTGCCAGCGCCGCCGGGGAGCTGTATTTT.

Written as DNA, the CDR3 is TGTGCCAGCAGTCCCGGGGGAATTAGCAATCAGCCCCAGCATTTT. Its protein product is CASSPGGISNQPQHF. J is TRBJ1-5 and V is TRBV28; perhaps TRBD1 as D (5 bases). This CDR3 is 15 amino acids long. Deletions cut 5 bases from V and 0 bases from J, with 11 bases between. The germline gives CDR1 MDHEN, CDR2 SYDVKM.

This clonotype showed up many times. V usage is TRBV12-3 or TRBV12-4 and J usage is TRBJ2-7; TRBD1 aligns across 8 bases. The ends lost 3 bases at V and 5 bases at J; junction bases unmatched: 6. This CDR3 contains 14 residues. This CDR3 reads CASSLPGGPNEQYF. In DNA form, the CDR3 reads TGTGCCAGCAGTTTGCCAGGGGGCCCCAACGAGCAGTACTTC.

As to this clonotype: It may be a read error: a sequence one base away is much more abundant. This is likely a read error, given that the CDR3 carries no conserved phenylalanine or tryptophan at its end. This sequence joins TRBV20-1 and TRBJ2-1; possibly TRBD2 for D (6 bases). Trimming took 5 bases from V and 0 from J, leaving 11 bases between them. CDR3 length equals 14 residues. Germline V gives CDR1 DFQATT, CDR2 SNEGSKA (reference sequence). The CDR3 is CSARLTSSYNEQFS. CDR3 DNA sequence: TGCAGTGCTCGCTTGACTAGCTCCTACAATGAGCAGTTCTCC.

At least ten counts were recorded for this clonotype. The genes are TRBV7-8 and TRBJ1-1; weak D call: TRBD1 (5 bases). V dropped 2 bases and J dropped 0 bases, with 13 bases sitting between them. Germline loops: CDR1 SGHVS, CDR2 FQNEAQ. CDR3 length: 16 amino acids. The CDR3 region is CASSLKTVLMNTEAFF. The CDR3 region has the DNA TGTGCCAGCAGCTTAAAGACAGTGCTTATGAACACTGAAGCTTTCTTT.

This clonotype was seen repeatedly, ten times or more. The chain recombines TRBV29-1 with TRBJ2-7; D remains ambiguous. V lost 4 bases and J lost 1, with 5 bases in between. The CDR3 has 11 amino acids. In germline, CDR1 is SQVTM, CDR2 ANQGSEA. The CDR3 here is CSVGVSYEQYF. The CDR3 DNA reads TGCAGCGTTGGGGTTTCCTACGAGCAGTACTTC.

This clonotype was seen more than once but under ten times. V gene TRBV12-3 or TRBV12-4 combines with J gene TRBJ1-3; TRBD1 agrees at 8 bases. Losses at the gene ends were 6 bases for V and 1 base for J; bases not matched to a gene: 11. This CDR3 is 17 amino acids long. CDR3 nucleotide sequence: TGTGCCAGCAGCCCGGACAGGGTTTCGCAGTCTGGAAACACCATATATTTT. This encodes CASSPDRVSQSGNTIYF.

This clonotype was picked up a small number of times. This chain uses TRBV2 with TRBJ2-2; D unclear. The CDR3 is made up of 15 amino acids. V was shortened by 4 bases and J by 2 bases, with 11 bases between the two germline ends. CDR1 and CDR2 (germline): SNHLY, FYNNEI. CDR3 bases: TGTGCCAGCAGTGTGGCCGCTCGCAACACCGGGGAGCTGTTTTTT. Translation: CASSVAARNTGELFF.

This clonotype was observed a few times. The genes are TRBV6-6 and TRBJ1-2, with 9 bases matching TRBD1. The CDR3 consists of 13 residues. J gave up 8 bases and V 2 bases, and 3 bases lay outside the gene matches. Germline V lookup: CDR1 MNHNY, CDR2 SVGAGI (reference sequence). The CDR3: CASSYQTGGGYTF. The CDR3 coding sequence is TGTGCCAGCAGTTACCAAACAGGGGGCGGCTACACCTTC.

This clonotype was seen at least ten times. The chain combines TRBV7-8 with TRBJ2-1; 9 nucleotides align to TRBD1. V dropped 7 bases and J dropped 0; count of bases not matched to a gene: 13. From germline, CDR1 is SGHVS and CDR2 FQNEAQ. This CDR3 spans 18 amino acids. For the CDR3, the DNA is TGTGCCAGCACCAGGACAGGGGAGGAATTCGGCTCCTACAATGAGCAGTTCTTC. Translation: CASTRTGEEFGSYNEQFF.

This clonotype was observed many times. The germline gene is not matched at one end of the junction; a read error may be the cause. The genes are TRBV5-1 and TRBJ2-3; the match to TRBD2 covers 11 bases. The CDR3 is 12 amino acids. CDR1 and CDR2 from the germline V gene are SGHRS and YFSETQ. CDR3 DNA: TGCGCCAGCAGTCGTAGCGGGAGGGCCGGAACCTTT. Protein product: CASSRSGRAGTF.

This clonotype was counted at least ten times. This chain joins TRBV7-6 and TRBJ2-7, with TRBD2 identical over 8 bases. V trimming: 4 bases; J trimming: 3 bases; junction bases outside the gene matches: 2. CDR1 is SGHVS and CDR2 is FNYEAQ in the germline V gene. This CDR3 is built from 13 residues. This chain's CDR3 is CASSSGGGYEQYF. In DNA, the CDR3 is TGTGCCAGCAGCTCGGGGGGGGGCTACGAGCAGTACTTC.

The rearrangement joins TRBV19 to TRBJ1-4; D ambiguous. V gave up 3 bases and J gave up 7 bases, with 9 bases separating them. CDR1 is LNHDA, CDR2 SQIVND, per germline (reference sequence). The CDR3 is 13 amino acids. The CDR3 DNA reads TGTGCCAGTAGTATCGATGCGGGTGAAAAACTGTTTTTT. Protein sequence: CASSIDAGEKLFF.

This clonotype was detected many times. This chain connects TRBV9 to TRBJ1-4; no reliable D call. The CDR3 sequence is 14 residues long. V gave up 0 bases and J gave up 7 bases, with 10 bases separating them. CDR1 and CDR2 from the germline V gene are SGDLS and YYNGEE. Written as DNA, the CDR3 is TGTGCCAGCAGCGTAGCGGCCGGTGGTGAAAAACTGTTTTTT. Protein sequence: CASSVAAGGEKLFF.

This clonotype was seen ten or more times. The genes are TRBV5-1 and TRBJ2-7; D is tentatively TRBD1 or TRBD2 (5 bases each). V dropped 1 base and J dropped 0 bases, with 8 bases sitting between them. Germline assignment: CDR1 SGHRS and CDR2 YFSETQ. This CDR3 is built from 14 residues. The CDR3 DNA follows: TGCGCCAGCAGCTTGAAGGGGAGCTCCTACGAGCAGTACTTC. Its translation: CASSLKGSSYEQYF.

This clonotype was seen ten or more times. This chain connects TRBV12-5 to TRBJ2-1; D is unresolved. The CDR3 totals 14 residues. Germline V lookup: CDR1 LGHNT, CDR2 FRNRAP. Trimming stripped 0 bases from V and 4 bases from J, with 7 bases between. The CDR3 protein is CASGLVPSYNEQFF. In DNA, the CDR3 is TGTGCTAGTGGTTTGGTCCCATCTTACAATGAGCAGTTCTTC. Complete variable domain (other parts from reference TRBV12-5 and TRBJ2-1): DARVTQTPRHKVTEMGQEVTMRCQPILGHNTVFWYRQTMMQGLELLAYFRNRAPLDDSGMPKDRFSAEMPDATLATLKIQPSEPRDSAVYFCASGLVPSYNEQFFGPGTRLTVL.

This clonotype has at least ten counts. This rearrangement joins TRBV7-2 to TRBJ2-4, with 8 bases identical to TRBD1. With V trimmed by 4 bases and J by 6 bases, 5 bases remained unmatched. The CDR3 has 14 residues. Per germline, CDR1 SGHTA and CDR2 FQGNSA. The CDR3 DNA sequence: TGTGCCAGCAGCTCCAGGGGGCTCAGAAACATTCAGTACTTC. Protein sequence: CASSSRGLRNIQYF. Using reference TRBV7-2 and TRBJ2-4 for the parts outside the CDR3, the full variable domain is GAGVSQSPSNKVTEKGKDVELRCDPISGHTALYWYRQSLGQGLEFLIYFQGNSAPDKSGLPSDRFSAERTGGSVSTLTIQRTQQEDSAVYLCASSSRGLRNIQYFGAGTRLSVL.

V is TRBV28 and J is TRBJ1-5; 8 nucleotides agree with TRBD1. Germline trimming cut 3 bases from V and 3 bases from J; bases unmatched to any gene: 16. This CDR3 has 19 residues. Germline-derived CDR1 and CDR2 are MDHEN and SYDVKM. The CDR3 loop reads CASSFKSFNGQGINQPQHF. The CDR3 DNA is TGTGCCAGCAGTTTTAAATCTTTTAACGGACAGGGTATCAATCAGCCCCAGCATTTT. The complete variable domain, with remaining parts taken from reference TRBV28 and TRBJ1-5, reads DVKVTQSSRYLVKRTGEKVFLECVQDMDHENMFWYRQDPGLGLRLIYFSYDVKMKEKGDIPEGYSVSREKKERFSLILESASTNQTSMYLCASSFKSFNGQGINQPQHFGDGTRLSIL.

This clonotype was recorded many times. The CDR3 bases are TGTGCCAGCAGAAACAGGGTAGATACGCAGTATTTT. Translation gives CASRNRVDTQYF. The rearrangement joins TRBV7-9 to TRBJ2-3, with D maybe TRBD1 (6 bases). This CDR3 region has 12 residues. Germline CDR1 is SEHNR and CDR2 is FQNEAQ (reference sequence). With 6 bases removed from V and 5 bases from J, the gap between germline ends came to 9 bases.

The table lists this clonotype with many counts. The DNA of the CDR3 is TGCGCCAGCAGCTCGACGAATGAGCAGTTCTTC. Amino acids: CASSSTNEQFF. The chain joins TRBV5-1 to TRBJ2-1; no definite D call. Germline V gives CDR1 SGHRS, CDR2 YFSETQ. V was shortened by 3 bases and J by 7 bases, with 5 bases between the two germline ends. The CDR3 extends over 11 amino acids.